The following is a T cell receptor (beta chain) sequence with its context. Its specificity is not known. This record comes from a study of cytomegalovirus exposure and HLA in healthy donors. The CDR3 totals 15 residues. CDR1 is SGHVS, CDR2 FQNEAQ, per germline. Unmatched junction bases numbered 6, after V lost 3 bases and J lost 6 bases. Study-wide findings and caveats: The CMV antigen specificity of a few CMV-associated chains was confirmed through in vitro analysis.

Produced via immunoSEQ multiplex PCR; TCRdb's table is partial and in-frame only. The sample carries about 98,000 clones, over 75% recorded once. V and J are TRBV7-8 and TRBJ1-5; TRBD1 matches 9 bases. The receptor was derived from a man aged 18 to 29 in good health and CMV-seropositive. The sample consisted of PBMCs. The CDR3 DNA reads TGTGCCAGCAGCTTCCGGGACAGGGTCGGTCAGCCCCAGCATTTT. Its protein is CASSFRDRVGQPQHF.